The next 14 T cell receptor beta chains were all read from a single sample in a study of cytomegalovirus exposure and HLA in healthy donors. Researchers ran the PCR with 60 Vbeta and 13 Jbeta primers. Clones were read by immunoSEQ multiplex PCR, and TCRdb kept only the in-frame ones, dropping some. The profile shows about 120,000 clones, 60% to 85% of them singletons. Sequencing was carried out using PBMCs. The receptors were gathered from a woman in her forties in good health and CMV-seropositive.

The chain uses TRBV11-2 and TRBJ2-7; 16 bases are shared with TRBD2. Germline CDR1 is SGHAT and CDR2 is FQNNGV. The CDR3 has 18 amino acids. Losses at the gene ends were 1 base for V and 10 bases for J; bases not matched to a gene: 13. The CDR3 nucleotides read TGTGCCAGCAGCTTAGGGAGGGGGCGGGGACTAGCGGGGGGGAAACAGTACTTC. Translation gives CASSLGRGRGLAGGKQYF.

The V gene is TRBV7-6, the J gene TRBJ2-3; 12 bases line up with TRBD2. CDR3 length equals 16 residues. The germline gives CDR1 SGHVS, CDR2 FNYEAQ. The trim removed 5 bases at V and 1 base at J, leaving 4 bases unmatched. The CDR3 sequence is CASSVRTSGGTDTQYF. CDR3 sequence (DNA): TGTGCCAGCAGCGTAAGGACTAGCGGGGGCACAGATACGCAGTATTTT.

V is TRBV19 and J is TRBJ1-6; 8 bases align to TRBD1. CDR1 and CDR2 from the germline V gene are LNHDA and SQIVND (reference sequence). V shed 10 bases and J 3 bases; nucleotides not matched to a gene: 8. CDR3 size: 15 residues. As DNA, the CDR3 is TGTGCCACTCGGACAGGGCTATACTATAATTCACCCCTCCACTTT. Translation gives CATRTGLYYNSPLHF.

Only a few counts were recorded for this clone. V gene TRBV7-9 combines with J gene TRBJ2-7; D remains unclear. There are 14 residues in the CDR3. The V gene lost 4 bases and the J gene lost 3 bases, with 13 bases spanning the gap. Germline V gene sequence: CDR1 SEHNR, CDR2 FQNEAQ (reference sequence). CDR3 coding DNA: TGTGCCAGCAGCTCAGGCAATAACCACTACGAGCAGTACTTC. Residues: CASSSGNNHYEQYF.

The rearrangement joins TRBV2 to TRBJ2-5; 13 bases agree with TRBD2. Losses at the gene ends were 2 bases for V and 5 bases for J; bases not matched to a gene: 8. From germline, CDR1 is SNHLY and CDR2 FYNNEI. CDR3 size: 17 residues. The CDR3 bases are TGTGCCAGCAGTGAATTAGGACTAGCGGGGGACCGGGAGACCCAGTACTTC. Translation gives CASSELGLAGDRETQYF.

CDR3 loop: CASSPSRVSGTYEQYF. CDR3 sequence (DNA): TGTGCCAGCTCACCTTCCCGGGTTAGCGGTACCTACGAGCAGTACTTC. The rearrangement uses TRBV18 and TRBJ2-7; possibly TRBD2 for D (6 bases). Germline assignment: CDR1 KGHSH and CDR2 LQKENI. The V and J ends lost 3 bases and 2 bases respectively, with 17 bases between them. This CDR3 contains 16 residues.

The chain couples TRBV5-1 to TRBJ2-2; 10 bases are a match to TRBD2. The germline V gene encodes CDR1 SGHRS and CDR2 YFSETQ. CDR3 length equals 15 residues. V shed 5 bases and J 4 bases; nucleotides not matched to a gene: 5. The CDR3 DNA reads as TGCGCCAGCAGGCCGACTAGCGGGTTCACCGGGGAGCTGTTTTTT. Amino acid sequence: CASRPTSGFTGELFF.

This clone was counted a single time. CDR3 residues: CAWSVLGGPLATDTQYF. CDR3 DNA sequence: TGTGCCTGGAGTGTGTTGGGGGGTCCTCTAGCCACAGATACGCAGTATTTT. The chain joins TRBV30 to TRBJ2-3, with D perhaps TRBD2 (6 bases). CDR1 and CDR2 (germline): GTSNPN, SVGIG (reference sequence). The CDR3 totals 17 residues. V lost 0 bases, J lost 2 bases, and 18 bases lay in between. Filled out from reference TRBV30 and TRBJ2-3, the complete variable domain reads SQTIHQWPATLVQPVGSPLSLECTVEGTSNPNLYWYRQAAGRGLQLLFYSVGIGQISSEVPQNLSASRPQDRQFILSSKKLLLSDSGFYLCAWSVLGGPLATDTQYFGPGTRLTVL.

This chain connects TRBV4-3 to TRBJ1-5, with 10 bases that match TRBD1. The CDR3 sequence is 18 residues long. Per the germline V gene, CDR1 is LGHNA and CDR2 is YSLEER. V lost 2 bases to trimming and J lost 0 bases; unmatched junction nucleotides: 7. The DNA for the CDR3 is TGCGCCAGCAGCCAATTCCGGGACAGGGGTAATAGCAATCAGCCCCAGCATTTT. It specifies CASSQFRDRGNSNQPQHF.

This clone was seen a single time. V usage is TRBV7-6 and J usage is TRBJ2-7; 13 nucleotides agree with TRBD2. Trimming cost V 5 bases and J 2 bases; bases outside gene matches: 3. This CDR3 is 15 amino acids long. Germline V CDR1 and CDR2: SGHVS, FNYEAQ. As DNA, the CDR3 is TGTGCCAGCAGCGGGACTAGCGGGGCGACCTACGAGCAGTACTTC. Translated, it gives CASSGTSGATYEQYF.

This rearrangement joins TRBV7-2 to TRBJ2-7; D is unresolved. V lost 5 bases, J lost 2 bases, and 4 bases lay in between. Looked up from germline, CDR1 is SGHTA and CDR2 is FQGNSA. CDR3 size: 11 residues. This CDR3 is CASSVTYEQYF. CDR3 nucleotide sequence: TGTGCCAGCAGCGTAACCTACGAGCAGTACTTC.

In nucleotides, the CDR3 is TGCGCCAGCAGTCAGACAGGGGGAACCCCTGAAGCTTTCTTT. Translating it yields CASSQTGGTPEAFF. The V call is TRBV23-1, the J call TRBJ1-1, with 9 bases matching TRBD1. TRBV23-1 is flagged as an ORF with uncertain function. The CDR3 loop spans 14 amino acids. Losses at the gene ends were 3 bases for V and 6 bases for J; bases not matched to a gene: 5.

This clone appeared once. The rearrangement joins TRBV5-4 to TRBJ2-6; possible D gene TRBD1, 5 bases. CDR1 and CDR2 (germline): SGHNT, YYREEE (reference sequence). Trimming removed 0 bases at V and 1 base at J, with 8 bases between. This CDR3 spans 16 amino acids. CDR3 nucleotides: TGTGCCAGCAGCTTGGTTAGGGGATCTGGGGCCAACGTCCTGACTTTC. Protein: CASSLVRGSGANVLTF.

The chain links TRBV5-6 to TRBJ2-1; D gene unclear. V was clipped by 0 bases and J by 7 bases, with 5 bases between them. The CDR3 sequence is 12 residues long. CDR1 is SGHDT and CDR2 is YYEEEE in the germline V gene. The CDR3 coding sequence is TGTGCCAGCAGCTTGGTCGTGAATGAGCAGTTCTTC. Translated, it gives CASSLVVNEQFF.